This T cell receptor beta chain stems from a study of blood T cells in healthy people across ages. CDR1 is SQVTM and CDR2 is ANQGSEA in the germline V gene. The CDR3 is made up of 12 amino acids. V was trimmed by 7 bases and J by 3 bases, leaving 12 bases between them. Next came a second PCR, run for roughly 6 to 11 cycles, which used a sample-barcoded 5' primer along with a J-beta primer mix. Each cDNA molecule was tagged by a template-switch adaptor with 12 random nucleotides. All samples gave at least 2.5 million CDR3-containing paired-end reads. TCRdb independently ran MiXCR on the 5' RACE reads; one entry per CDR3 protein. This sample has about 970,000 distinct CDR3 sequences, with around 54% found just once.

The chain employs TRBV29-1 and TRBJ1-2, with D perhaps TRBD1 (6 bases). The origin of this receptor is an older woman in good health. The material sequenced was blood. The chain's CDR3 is CSEKQGDYGYTF. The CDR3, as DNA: TGCAGCGAAAAACAGGGTGACTATGGCTACACCTTC. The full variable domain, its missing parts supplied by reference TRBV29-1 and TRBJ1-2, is SAVISQKPSRDICQRGTSLTIQCQVDSQVTMMFWYRQQPGQSLTLIATANQGSEATYESGFVIDKFPISRPNLTFSTLTVSNMSPEDSSIYLCSEKQGDYGYTFGSGTRLTVV.